The TCR beta chain under discussion was sequenced for a study of T-cell memory formation after mild COVID-19. Study overall: Among the donors, TCR clusters were largely specific to each donor.

One entry per CDR3 protein, called by TCRdb with MiXCR from the 5' RACE reads. Here the sample spans 470,000 or so distinct CDR3 sequences, around 27% being singletons. Trimming pared 4 bases from V and 5 bases from J, leaving 7 bases between. This CDR3 comprises 12 residues. General observations from the study: Clones that contracted clustered mainly in CM and EM if CD4+ and in EMRA if CD8+. Several responding clones turned up in pre-infection memory, indicating that cross-reactive memory may have taken part.

As regards this clonotype: Its target is unknown.

The receptor was derived from an adult woman who had mild COVID-19 (a few samples of this study predate the infection). Cell type and time point are not known. This chain uses TRBV12-3 or TRBV12-4 with TRBJ2-3, with D perhaps matching TRBD2 (6 bases). The sample consisted of PBMCs or a T cell subset sorted from them (not recorded which). In DNA form, the CDR3 reads TGTGCCAGCAGTTGGACTAAAGATACGCAGTATTTT. Its translation is CASSWTKDTQYF.